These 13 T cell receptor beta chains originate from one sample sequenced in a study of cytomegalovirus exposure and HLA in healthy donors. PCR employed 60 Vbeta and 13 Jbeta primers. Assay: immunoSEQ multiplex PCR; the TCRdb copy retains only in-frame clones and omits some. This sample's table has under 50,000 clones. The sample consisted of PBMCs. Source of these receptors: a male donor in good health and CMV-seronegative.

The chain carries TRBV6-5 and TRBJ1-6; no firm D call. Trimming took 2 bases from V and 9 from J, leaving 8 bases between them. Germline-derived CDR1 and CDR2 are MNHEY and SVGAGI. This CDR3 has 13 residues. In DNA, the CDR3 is TGTGCCAGCAGTTACGGCGAGGGTTCACCCCTCCACTTT. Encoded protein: CASSYGEGSPLHF.

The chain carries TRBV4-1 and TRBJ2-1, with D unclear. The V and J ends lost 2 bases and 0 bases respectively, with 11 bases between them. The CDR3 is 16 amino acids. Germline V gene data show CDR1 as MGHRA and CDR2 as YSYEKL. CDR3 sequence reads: CASSQPTARSYNEQFF. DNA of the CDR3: TGCGCCAGCAGCCAACCGACTGCCCGCTCCTACAATGAGCAGTTCTTC.

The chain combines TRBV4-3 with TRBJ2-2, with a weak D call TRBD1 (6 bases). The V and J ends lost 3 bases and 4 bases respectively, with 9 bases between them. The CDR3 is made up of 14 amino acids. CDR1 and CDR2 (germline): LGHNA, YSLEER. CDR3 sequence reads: CASSHTGSTGELFF. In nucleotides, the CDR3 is TGCGCCAGCAGCCATACAGGGTCCACCGGGGAGCTGTTTTTT.

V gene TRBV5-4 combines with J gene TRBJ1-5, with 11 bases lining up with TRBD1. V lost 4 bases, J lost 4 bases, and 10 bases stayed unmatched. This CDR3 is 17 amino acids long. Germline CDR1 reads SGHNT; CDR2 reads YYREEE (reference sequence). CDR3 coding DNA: TGTGCCAGCAGCCAATGGACAGGGGGCGACCCTAATCAGCCCCAGCATTTT. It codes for CASSQWTGGDPNQPQHF. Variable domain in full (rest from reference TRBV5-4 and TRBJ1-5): ETGVTQSPTHLIKTRGQQVTLRCSSQSGHNTVSWYQQALGQGPQFIFQYYREEENGRGNFPPRFSGLQFPNYSSELNVNALELDDSALYLCASSQWTGGDPNQPQHFGDGTRLSIL.

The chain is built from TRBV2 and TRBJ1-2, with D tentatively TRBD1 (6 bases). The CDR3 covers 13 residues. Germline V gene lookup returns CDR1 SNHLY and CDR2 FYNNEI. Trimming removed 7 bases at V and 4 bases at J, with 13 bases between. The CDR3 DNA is TGTGCCAGCATGGCAGGGGTTGGCTATGGCTACACCTTC. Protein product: CASMAGVGYGYTF. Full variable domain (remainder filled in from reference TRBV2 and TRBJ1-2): EPEVTQTPSHQVTQMGQEVILRCVPISNHLYFYWYRQILGQKVEFLVSFYNNEISEKSEIFDDQFSVERPDGSNFTLKIRSTKLEDSAMYFCASMAGVGYGYTFGSGTRLTVV.

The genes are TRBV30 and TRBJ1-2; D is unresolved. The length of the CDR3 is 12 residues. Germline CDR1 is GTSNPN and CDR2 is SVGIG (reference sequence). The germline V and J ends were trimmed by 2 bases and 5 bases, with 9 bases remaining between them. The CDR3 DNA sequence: TGTGCCTGGAGTTTTTCAGTGTATGGCTACACCTTC. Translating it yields CAWSFSVYGYTF.

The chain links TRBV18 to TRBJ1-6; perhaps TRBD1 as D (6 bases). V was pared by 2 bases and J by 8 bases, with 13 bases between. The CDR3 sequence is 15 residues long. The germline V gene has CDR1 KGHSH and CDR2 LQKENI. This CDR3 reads CASSPGQGSDSPLHF. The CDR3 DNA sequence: TGTGCCAGCTCACCAGGTCAGGGGTCGGATTCACCCCTCCACTTT.

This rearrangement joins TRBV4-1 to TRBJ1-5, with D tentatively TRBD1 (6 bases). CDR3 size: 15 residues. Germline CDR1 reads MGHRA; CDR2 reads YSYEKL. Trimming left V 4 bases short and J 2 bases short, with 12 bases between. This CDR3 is CASSPWGPGNQPQHF. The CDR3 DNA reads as TGCGCCAGCAGCCCTTGGGGGCCTGGCAATCAGCCCCAGCATTTT.

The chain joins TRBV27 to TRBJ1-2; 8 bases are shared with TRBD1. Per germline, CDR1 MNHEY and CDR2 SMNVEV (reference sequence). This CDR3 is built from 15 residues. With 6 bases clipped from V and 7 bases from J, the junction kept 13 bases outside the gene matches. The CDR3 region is CASSRQPTGGIGYTF. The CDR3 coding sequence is TGTGCCAGCAGCCGCCAACCTACAGGGGGGATTGGCTACACCTTC.

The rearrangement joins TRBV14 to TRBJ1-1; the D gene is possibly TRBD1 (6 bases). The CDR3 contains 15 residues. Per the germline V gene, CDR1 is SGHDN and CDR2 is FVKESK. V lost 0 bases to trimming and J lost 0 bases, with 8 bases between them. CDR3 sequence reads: CASSQEGALNTEAFF. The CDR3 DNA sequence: TGTGCCAGCAGCCAAGAGGGGGCGCTGAACACTGAAGCTTTCTTT.

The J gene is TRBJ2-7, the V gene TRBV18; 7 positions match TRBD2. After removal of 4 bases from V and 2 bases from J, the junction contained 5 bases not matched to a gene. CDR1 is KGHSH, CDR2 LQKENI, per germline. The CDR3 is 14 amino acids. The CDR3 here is CASSLMTSPYEQYF. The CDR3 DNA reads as TGTGCCAGCTCACTAATGACTAGCCCCTACGAGCAGTACTTC.

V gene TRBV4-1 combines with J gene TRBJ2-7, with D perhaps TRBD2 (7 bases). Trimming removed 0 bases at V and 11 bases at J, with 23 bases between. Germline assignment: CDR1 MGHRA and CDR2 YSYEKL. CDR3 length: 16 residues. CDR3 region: CASSQERGALQFYEYF. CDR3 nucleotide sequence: TGCGCCAGCAGCCAAGAACGGGGGGCCCTCCAGTTTTACGAGTACTTC.

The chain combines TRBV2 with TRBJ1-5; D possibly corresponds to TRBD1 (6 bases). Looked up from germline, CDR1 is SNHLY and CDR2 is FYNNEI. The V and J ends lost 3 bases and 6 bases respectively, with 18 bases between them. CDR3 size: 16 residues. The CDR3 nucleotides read TGTGCCAGCAGTGACGGGGTCAGGGGCTCGAGTCAGCCCCAGCATTTT. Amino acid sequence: CASSDGVRGSSQPQHF.